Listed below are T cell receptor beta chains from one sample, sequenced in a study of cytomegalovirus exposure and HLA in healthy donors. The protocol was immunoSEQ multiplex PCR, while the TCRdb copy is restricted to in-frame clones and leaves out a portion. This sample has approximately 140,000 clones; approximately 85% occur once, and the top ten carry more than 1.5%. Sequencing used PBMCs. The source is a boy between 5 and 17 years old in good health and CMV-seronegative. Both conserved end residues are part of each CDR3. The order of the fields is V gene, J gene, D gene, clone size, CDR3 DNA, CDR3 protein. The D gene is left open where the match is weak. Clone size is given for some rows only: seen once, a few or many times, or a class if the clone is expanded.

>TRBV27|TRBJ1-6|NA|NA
TGTGCCAGCAGTTTAAGGTTACCAGGGGTGGAATCACCCCTCCACTTT
CASSLRLPGVESPLHF
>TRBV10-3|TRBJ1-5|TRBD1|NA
TGTGCCATCAGGGCGGACAGGGACGATCAGCCCCAGCATTTT
CAIRADRDDQPQHF
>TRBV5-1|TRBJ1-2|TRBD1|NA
TGCGCCAGCAGCTTGGAAGGGGGCCCTTATGGCTACACCTTC
CASSLEGGPYGYTF
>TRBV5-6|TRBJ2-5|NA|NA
TGTGCCAGCAGCTTGGATCCGGGGGAAGAGACCCAGTACTTC
CASSLDPGEETQYF
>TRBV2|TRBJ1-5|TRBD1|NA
TGTGCCAGCAGTGAAAGGCCGGGACAGTTGGGCCCCCAGCATTTT
CASSERPGQLGPQHF
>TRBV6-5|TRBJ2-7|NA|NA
TGTGCCAGCAGACGGCGCGGGGAGCAGTACTTC
CASRRRGEQYF
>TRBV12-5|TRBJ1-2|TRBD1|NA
TGTGCTAGTGGTTTGCCACGGACAGGGGGCTTGAACTATGGCTACACCTTC
CASGLPRTGGLNYGYTF
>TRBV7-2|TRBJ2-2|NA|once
TGTGCCAGCAGCTACCTACGGGGAGACACCGGGGAGCTGTTTTTT
CASSYLRGDTGELFF
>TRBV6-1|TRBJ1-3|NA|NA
TGTGCCAGCAGTGAAGCGGTGGGGCACTTGGGGAACACCATATATTTT
CASSEAVGHLGNTIYF
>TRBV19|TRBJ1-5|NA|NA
TGTGCCAGTAGTAACCAATACCCAAGGGGATATAGCAATCAGCCCCAGCATTTT
CASSNQYPRGYSNQPQHF
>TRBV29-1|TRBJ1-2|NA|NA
TGCAGCGTTTTTAGCTATGGCTACACCTTC
CSVFSYGYTF
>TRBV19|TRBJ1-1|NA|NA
TGTGCCAGTAGTAACGTAAGGGGCTCATCCATGAACACTGAAGCTTTCTTT
CASSNVRGSSMNTEAFF
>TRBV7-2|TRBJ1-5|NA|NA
TGTGCCAGCAGCTTATCTTTTAATAGCAATCAGCCCCAGCATTTT
CASSLSFNSNQPQHF
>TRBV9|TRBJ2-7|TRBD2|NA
TGTGCCAGCAGCCCAGGGAGGGCCGGGTACGAGCAGTACTTC
CASSPGRAGYEQYF
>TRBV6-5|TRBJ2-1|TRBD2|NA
TGTGCCAGCAGTTACGAGGGCGGGAGGGCCGATGAGCAGTTCTTC
CASSYEGGRADEQFF
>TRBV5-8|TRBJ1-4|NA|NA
TGTGCCAGCAGCTTGGATAAGAGCCGGTTGAATGAAAAACTGTTTTTT
CASSLDKSRLNEKLFF
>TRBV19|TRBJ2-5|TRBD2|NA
TGTGCCAGTAGGGGAATAGCGGGTTGGACGGAGACCCAGTACTTC
CASRGIAGWTETQYF
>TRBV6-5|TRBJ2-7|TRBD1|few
TGTGCCAGCAGTCCACGGACAGGAAAGTACGAGCAGTACTTC
CASSPRTGKYEQYF
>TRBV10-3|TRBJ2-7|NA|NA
TGTGCCATCAGTGAGAGCGGCGCGGAATCCTACGAGCAGTACTTC
CAISESGAESYEQYF
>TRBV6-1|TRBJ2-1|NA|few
TGTGCCAGCAGTCCACTCTATAATGAGCAGTTCTTC
CASSPLYNEQFF
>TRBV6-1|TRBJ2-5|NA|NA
TGTGCCAGCAGAGAACTAGGTCTGGAGACCCAGTACTTC
CASRELGLETQYF
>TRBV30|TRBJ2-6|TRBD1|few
TGTGCCTGGATTCGGGACAGGGTACAGACTGGGGCCAACGTCCTGACTTTC
CAWIRDRVQTGANVLTF
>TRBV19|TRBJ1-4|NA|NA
TGTGCCAGTAGTACCCCGGGACTGACTGAAAAACTGTTTTTT
CASSTPGLTEKLFF
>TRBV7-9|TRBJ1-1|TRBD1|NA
TGTGCCAGCAGCTTATTAGGACAGGGGGCTTATGAAGCTTTCTTT
CASSLLGQGAYEAFF
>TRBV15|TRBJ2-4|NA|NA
TGTGCCACCAGCTCGACTCCACCAAAGGAACTAGCTGGCATTCAGTACTTC
CATSSTPPKELAGIQYF
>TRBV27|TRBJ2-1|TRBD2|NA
TGTGCCAGCAGTTTTCTAGGTAGCGGGGGGCCCGGGGACAATGAGCAGTTCTTC
CASSFLGSGGPGDNEQFF
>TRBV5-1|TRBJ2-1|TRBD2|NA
TGCGCCAGCAGCTTGAGCGGGAGTTCAGAAAATGAGCAGTTCTTC
CASSLSGSSENEQFF
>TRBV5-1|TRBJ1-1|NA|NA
TGCGCCAGCAGCTTATGGGGTACAGGGAGCCTCACTCAGAACACTGAAGCTTTCTTT
CASSLWGTGSLTQNTEAFF
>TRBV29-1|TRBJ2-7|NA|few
TGCAGCGTGTCCGGGGGTAGGGACTACGAGCAGTACTTC
CSVSGGRDYEQYF
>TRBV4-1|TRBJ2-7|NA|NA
TGCGCCAGCAGCCAAGAGAACCGAGATTACGAGCAGTACTTC
CASSQENRDYEQYF
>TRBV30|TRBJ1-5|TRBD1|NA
TGTGCCTGGAGTGAACAGGGGGCTAGGGGTCAGCCCCAGCATTTT
CAWSEQGARGQPQHF
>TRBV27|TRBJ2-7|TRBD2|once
TGTGCCAGCAGCCGGGGGACTAGCGGCACCTACGAGCAGTACTTC
CASSRGTSGTYEQYF
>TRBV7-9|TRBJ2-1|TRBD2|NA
TGTGCCAGCAGCACCGGGACTAGGGATGAGCAGTTCTTC
CASSTGTRDEQFF
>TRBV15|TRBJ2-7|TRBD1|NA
TGTGCCACCAGCAGAGGCGGGACAGGGAATCACGAGCAGTACTTC
CATSRGGTGNHEQYF